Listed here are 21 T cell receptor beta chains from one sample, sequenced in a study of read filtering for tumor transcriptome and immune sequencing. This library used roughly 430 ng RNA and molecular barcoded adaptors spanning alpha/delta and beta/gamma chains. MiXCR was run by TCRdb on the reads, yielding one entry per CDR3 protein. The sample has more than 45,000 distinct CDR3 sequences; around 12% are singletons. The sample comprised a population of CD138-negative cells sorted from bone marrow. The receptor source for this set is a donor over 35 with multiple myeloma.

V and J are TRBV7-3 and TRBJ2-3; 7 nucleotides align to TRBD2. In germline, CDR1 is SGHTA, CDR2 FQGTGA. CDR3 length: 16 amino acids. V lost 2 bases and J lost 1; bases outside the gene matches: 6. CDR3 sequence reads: CASSLALTSGTDTQYF. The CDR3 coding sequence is TGTGCCAGCAGCTTAGCCCTTACTAGCGGCACAGATACGCAGTATTTT.

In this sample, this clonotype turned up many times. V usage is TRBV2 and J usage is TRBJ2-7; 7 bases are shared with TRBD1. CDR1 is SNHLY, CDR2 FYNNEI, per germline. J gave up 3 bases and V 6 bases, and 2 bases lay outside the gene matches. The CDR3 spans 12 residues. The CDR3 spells CASSDRDYEQYF. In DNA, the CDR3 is TGTGCCAGCAGCGACAGGGACTACGAGCAGTACTTC.

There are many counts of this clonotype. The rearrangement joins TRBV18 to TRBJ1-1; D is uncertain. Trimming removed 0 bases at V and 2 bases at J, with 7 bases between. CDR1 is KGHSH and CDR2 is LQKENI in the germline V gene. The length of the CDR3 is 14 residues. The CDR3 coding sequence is TGTGCCAGCTCACCACCCGTCGTTAACACTGAAGCTTTCTTT. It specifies CASSPPVVNTEAFF.

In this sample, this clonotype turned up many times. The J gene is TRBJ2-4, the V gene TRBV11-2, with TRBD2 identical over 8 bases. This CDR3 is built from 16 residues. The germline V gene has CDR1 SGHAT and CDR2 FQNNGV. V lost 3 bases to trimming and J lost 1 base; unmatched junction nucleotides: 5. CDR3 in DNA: TGTGCCAGCAGCTTCCCTCCGGGGGGGGCCAAAAACATTCAGTACTTC. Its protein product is CASSFPPGGAKNIQYF.

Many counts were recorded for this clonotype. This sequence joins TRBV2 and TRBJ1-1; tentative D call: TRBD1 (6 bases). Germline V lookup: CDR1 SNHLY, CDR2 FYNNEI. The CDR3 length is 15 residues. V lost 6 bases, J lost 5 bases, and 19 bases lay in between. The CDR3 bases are TGTGCCAGCAGGCCCAACAGGGCCGCGAGGACTGAAGCTTTCTTT. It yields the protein CASRPNRAARTEAFF.

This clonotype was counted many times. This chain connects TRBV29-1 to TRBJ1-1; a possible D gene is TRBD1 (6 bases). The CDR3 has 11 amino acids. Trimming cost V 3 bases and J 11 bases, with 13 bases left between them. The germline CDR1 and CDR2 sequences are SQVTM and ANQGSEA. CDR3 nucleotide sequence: TGCAGCGTTGAGTTGGGGGCGCGGGCTTTCTTT. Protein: CSVELGARAFF.

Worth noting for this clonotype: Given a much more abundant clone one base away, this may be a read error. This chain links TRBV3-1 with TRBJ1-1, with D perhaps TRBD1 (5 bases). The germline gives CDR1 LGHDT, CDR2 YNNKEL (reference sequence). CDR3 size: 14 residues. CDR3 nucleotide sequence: TGTGCCAGCAGCTCCCACGCAGGGAACGCTGAAGCTTTCTTT. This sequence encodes CASSSHAGNAEAFF.

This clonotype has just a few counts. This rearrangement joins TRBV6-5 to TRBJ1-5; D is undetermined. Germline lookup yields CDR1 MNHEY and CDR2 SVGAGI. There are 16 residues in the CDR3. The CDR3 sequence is CASGQLGPYSNQPQHF. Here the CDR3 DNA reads TGTGCAAGCGGCCAGCTTGGGCCTTATAGCAATCAGCCCCAGCATTTT.

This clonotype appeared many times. CDR3 in amino acids: CASSLQASGANVLTF. CDR3 in DNA: TGCGCCAGCAGCTTGCAAGCCTCTGGGGCCAACGTCCTGACTTTC. The chain is built from TRBV5-1 and TRBJ2-6; D uncertain. The CDR3 extends over 15 amino acids. Germline CDR1 and CDR2: SGHRS and YFSETQ. V lost 1 base to trimming and J lost 0 bases, with 5 bases between them. Full variable domain (missing parts from reference TRBV5-1 and TRBJ2-6): KAGVTQTPRYLIKTRGQQVTLSCSPISGHRSVSWYQQTPGQGLQFLFEYFSETQRNKGNFPGRFSGRQFSNSRSEMNVSTLELGDSALYLCASSLQASGANVLTFGAGSRLTVL.

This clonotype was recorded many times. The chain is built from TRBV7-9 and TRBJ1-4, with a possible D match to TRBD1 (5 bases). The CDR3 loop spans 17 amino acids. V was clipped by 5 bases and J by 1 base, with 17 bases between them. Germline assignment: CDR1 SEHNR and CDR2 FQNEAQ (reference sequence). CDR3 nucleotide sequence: TGTGCCAGCAGCGCGGGCCGGGGGGGACTAACTAATGAAAAACTGTTTTTT. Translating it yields CASSAGRGGLTNEKLFF.

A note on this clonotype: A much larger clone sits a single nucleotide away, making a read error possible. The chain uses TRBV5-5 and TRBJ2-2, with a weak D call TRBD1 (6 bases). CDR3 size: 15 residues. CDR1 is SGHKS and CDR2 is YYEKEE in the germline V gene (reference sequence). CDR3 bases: TGTGCCAGCAGAATGTTACAGGGACGCACCGGGGAGCTGCTTTTT. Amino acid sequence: CASRMLQGRTGELLF.

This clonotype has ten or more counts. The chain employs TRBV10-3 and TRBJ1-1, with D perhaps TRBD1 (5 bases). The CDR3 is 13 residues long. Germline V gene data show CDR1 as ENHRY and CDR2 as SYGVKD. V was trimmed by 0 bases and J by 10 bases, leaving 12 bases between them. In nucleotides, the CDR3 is TGTGCCATCAGTGAGTCGACGGGGAGGGGAGCTTTCTTT. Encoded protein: CAISESTGRGAFF.

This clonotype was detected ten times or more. The DNA of the CDR3 is TGTGCCAGCAGGGGGGCCCGGAAGGGGGGGACAGATACGCAGTATTTT. Residues: CASRGARKGGTDTQYF. The V and J genes are TRBV5-4 and TRBJ2-3; D is perhaps TRBD2 (7 bases). The CDR3 has 16 amino acids. Per germline, CDR1 SGHNT and CDR2 YYREEE (reference sequence). Trimming took off 5 bases at V and 3 bases at J, with 19 bases between the two ends.

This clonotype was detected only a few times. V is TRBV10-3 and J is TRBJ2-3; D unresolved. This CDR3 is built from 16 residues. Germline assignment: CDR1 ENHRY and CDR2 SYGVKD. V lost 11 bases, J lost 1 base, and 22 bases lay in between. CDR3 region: CAVERGLPRRTDTQYF. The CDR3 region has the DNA TGTGCCGTTGAGCGTGGGCTCCCGAGACGCACAGATACGCAGTATTTT.

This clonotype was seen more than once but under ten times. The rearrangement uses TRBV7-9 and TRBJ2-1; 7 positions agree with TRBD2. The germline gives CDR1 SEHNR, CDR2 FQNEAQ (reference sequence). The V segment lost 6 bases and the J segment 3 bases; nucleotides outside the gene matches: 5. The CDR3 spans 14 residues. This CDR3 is CASSPRDYYNEQFF. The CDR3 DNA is TGTGCCAGCAGTCCCCGGGACTACTACAATGAGCAGTTCTTC.

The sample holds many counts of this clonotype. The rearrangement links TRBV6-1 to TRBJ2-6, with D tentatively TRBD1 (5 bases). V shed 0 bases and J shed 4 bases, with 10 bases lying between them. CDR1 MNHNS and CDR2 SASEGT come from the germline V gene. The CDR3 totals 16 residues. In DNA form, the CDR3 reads TGTGCCAGCAGTGAAGCGCTAGGGGCAGGGGCCAACGTCCTGACTTTC. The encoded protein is CASSEALGAGANVLTF.

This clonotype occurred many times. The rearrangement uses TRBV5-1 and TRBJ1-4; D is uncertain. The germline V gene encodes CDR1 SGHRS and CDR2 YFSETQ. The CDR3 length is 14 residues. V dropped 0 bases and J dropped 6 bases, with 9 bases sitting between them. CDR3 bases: TGCGCCAGCAGCTTGGAGGGTCAGGATGAAAAACTGTTTTTT. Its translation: CASSLEGQDEKLFF.

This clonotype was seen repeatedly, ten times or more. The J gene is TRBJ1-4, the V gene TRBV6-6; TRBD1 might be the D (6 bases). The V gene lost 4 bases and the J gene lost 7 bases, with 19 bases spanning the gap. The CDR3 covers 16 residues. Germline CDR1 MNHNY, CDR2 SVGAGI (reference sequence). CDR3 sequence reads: CASSSPSRDKAEKLFF. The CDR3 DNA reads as TGTGCCAGCAGTTCCCCATCGAGGGACAAGGCTGAAAAACTGTTTTTT.

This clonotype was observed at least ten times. This chain's CDR3 is CASSSRTRGGYTF. DNA for the CDR3: TGTGCCAGCAGTTCTCGGACCCGGGGTGGCTACACCTTC. This chain connects TRBV27 to TRBJ1-2; D remains unclear. CDR1 and CDR2 (germline): MNHEY, SMNVEV (reference sequence). CDR3 length equals 13 residues. Trimming shortened V by 4 bases and J by 7 bases, and 13 bases separated the two germline ends.

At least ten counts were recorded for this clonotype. CDR3 in amino acids: CATSDPSGRGTQETQYF. Written as DNA, the CDR3 is TGTGCCACCAGTGACCCCTCGGGCCGGGGGACTCAAGAGACCCAGTACTTC. The J gene is TRBJ2-5, the V gene TRBV24-1; TRBD2 might be the D (6 bases). This CDR3 contains 17 residues. CDR1 is KGHDR, CDR2 SFDVKD, per germline. V shed 4 bases and J shed 2 bases, with 19 bases lying between them.

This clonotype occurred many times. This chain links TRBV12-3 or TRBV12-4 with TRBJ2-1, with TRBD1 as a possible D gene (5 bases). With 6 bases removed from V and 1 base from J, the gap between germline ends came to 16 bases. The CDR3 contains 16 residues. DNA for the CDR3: TGTGCCAGCAGGGGTAGGAACCAGGGATCCTACAATGAGCAGTTCTTC. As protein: CASRGRNQGSYNEQFF.